This TCR beta chain was found in a study of T cells after posttransplantation cyclophosphamide. Findings and limits, study-wide: Later blood repertoires were often dominated by clones from the donor CD8+ memory compartment. Skin or GI-infiltrating T cells shared few TRB sequences with blood.

The V and J ends lost 5 bases and 7 bases, in that order; junction bases with no gene match: 17. The CDR3 is 17 residues long. Per the germline V gene, CDR1 is SGHTA and CDR2 is FQGNSA. The related graft donor's blood sample was taken on the day of bone marrow donation. Cells defined as naive were viable CD3+CD4+ or CD3+CD8+ and CCR7+CD45RA+CD45RO-CD95-CD27+CD28+. This clone was seen only once. Its antigen is currently unknown. TCRdb's table, derived via immunoSEQ multiplex PCR, lists solely in-frame clones and lacks some. Of about 21,000 clones in the sample, around 98% were seen once. The clonotype comes from a man aged 40-50 years in good health, CMV-negative, and a related stem cell transplant donor. The sample comprised naive CD8+ T cells sorted from PBMCs. The chain employs TRBV7-2 and TRBJ2-1; 7 bases are a match to TRBD1. The CDR3 DNA reads as TGTGCCAGCAGCAAGGGGGCCAGGGGGATTACTGCAAATGAGCAGTTCTTC. Amino acid sequence: CASSKGARGITANEQFF. Variable domain in full (rest from reference TRBV7-2 and TRBJ2-1): GAGVSQSPSNKVTEKGKDVELRCDPISGHTALYWYRQSLGQGLEFLIYFQGNSAPDKSGLPSDRFSAERTGGSVSTLTIQRTQQEDSAVYLCASSKGARGITANEQFFGPGTRLTVL.